These T cell receptor beta chains were read from a single sample in a study of blood T cell repertoires in COVID-19. Using immunoSEQ multiplex PCR, the repertoire was profiled, and TCRdb retains in-frame clones only, with some absent. The sample includes under 450,000 clones, approximately 88% seen only once; the top ten take approximately 12%. What was sequenced was peripheral blood. These receptors were taken from a woman aged 45-59 years with COVID-19, enrolled during active disease. The CDR3 runs from the conserved cysteine through the conserved F or W. D genes are given only for firm matches. Size is stated for part of the rows, as once, few or many counts, or as a class when the clone is expanded.

size,D,J,V,CDR3,DNA
.,TRBD1,TRBJ2-7,TRBV10-3,CAIRQTGTGSSYEQYF,TGTGCCATCAGACAAACCGGGACAGGGAGCTCCTACGAGCAGTACTTC
once,.,TRBJ1-1,TRBV2,CASRGVDTEAFF,TGTGCCAGCAGGGGCGTGGACACTGAAGCTTTCTTT
.,.,TRBJ2-7,TRBV30,CAWTPESTYEQYF,TGTGCCTGGACCCCCGAGAGTACCTACGAGCAGTACTTC
.,TRBD1,TRBJ1-2,TRBV5-1,CASSPGTVIYGYTF,TGCGCCAGCAGCCCCGGGACAGTCATTTATGGCTACACCTTC
once,.,TRBJ1-6,TRBV6-5,CASSWRENSPLHF,TGTGCCAGCAGTTGGAGAGAAAATTCACCCCTCCACTTT
.,.,TRBJ2-6,TRBV29-1,CSAVQTGANVLTF,TGCAGCGCTGTCCAGACAGGGGCCAACGTCCTGACTTTC
.,TRBD2,TRBJ2-1,TRBV30,CAWSVAGGGDNEQFF,TGTGCCTGGAGCGTAGCGGGGGGTGGGGACAATGAGCAGTTCTTC
.,TRBD1,TRBJ1-1,TRBV6-1,CASSEPRGRLTEAFF,TGTGCCAGCAGTGAACCCAGGGGGCGTTTGACTGAAGCTTTCTTT
.,.,TRBJ1-4,TRBV28,CASSSRLNEKLFF,TGTGCCAGCAGTTCCCGTCTTAATGAAAAACTGTTTTTT
.,.,TRBJ1-2,TRBV6-5,CASSYTRRTSGYGYTF,TGTGCCAGCAGTTACACCCGACGGACGTCGGGGTATGGCTACACCTTC
.,.,TRBJ2-2,TRBV11-2,CASSFGATGELFF,TGTGCCAGCAGCTTTGGGGCGACCGGGGAGCTGTTTTTT
.,TRBD1,TRBJ1-5,TRBV6-5,CASRRDRISNQPQHF,TGTGCCAGCAGACGGGACAGAATAAGCAATCAGCCCCAGCATTTT
.,.,TRBJ2-4,TRBV20-1,CSGKGPNIQYF,TGCAGTGGTAAGGGGCCGAACATTCAGTACTTC
.,TRBD1,TRBJ1-5,TRBV19,CASSMATGGNQPQHF,TGTGCCAGTAGTATGGCGACAGGGGGAAATCAGCCCCAGCATTTT